What follows describes a single T cell receptor (beta chain). Its target is unknown. Losses at the gene ends were 3 bases for V and 6 bases for J; bases not matched to a gene: 10. Germline V gene data show CDR1 as KGHSH and CDR2 as LQKENI. The CDR3 covers 17 residues. This specimen belongs to a study of yellow fever vaccine responses in identical twins. Study-wide results and limits: After vaccination, twins' T cell response reportedly seemed partly convergent, partly personalized.

TCRdb re-derived calls from the RT-PCR reads in MiXCR, one entry per CDR3 protein. The sample consists of around 33,000 distinct CDR3 sequences, 50% to 65% of them appearing once. Here the sequenced sample was T cells from blood (PBMCs), unsorted or a sorted subset (not recorded which), taken before or after yellow fever vaccination (not recorded which). The chain joins TRBV18 to TRBJ2-2; TRBD2 matches 10 bases. The source is a woman younger than 30 who received the yellow fever vaccine. The CDR3 DNA is TGTGCCAGCTCACCGAACCTAGCGGGAGATGGGCCCGGGGAGCTGTTTTTT. This codes for CASSPNLAGDGPGELFF.